This TCR beta chain emerged from a study of beta chain features in type 1 diabetes. The study's findings and limits: Type 1 diabetes patients had fewer VDJ junction insertions and more deletions. Moderate but significant shortening of TCRB CDR3s was recorded in all four CD4+ subsets from Type 1 diabetes patients.

About this clone itself: Its target is unknown.

V was clipped by 3 bases and J by 0 bases, with 11 bases between them. CDR1 is SGHRS, CDR2 YFSETQ, per germline. This CDR3 contains 15 residues. Since all of the isolated RNA was reverse transcribed, expressed TCRB transcripts were what got sequenced. Assay: immunoSEQ multiplex PCR; the TCRdb copy retains only in-frame clones and omits some. The sample has roughly 160,000 clones; about 8.1% are singletons. Sequenced sample: central memory CD4+ T cells from blood. The receptor's source is a woman under 30 with type 1 diabetes. The chain combines TRBV5-1 with TRBJ2-3; D is possibly TRBD2 (5 bases). The CDR3 DNA follows: TGCGCCAGCAGCTGGGCCAAGCGGAGCACAGATACGCAGTATTTT. Translating it yields CASSWAKRSTDTQYF.